This record looks at one T cell receptor beta chain sequence and its context. The antigen this receptor binds is unknown. Per-nucleotide qualities are absent, and no much larger clonotype sits a single base away. The library was made by 5' RACE. The listed sequencing device is Illumina HiSeq 2500. A second PCR of about 6 to 11 cycles was run with a J-beta primer mix and a sample-barcoded 5' primer. A unique molecular identifier was introduced onto each TCR beta cDNA molecule by a template-switch 5' adaptor carrying 12 random nucleotides. Each sample yielded at least 3 million CDR3-containing paired-end reads. First-strand cDNA synthesis was performed from all RNA using the Mint cDNA synthesis kit, with priming by a TRBC-specific oligonucleotide. Following uracil-DNA glycosylase treatment, a first 18-cycle PCR with universal primers M1SS and BC2_uni_R was performed on all cDNA. The original pipeline was this. Normalization of each sample was performed by random selection of 1 million high-quality reads, each carrying a distinct molecular identifier. Instead of being binned into consensus sequences, reads with shared molecular identifiers were discarded. MiTCR, set to a Q25 quality threshold and the strictest error-elimination algorithm, was used for CDR3 identification, clonotype clustering and error correction. A nonparametric unseen species model with Euler transformation was used to estimate a lower bound on total TCR beta diversity. TCRdb ran its own pipeline on the public reads, namely fastp trimming at Q25 and MiXCR clone calling, and kept in-frame beta chains. For every CDR3 protein sequence, its rows merge into one entry that carries the most common genes and DNA. The V and J calls shown here were made by TCRdb, not taken from the authors' results. For this sample there are about 1.4 million distinct CDR3 sequences; 45% to 70% appear just once. In total, the top ten clones hold roughly 7% of the sample.

Donors were a few dozen systemically healthy Caucasian individuals from Russia aged roughly 6 to 90 years. Each donor gave roughly 9 milliliters of peripheral blood, drawn into EDTA-treated Vacutainer tubes. Ficoll-Paque density-gradient centrifugation was used to isolate PBMCs, with at least 6.5 million per sample. Trizol reagent was used to extract total RNA from the PBMCs, yielding at least 6 micrograms per sample. Naive CD45RAhigh/CD27high T cell percentages were measured by flow cytometry on a PBMC aliquot from every donor. The sample comes from a study of blood T cells in healthy people across ages (dated by TCRdb to about 2015). Broadly, across the study: In model experiments, roughly one uniquely barcoded TCR beta cDNA molecule per two T cells was captured by template switching. To track age-related changes in TCR beta repertoire diversity, the study relied on deep sequencing normalized with unique cDNA molecular identifiers. Donors were grouped into four age groups: young (average about 15 years), middle-aged (roughly 38), aged (62) and long-lived (approximately 75). Donors of different ages were randomly distributed across sequencing lanes to avoid experimental bias. The study analyzed two additional independent replicas of 1 million unique cDNA reads from the same blood draw for two donors, one aged 18 to 29 and one aged 80 or older.

Between the V and J ends, shortened by 7 bases and 2 bases respectively, the junction contains 11 bases. Reading the germline V gene (reference sequence) gives CDR1 DFQATT and CDR2 SNEGSKA. The CDR3 has 12 amino acids, counting the end cysteine and phenylalanine. Only the CDR3 part of the read is kept: 36 bases, read in frame from the first base. Points the paper makes about the study in general: Because the CMV infection status of the donors was unknown, age-related changes in expanded clonotypes may potentially have been confounded. Compared with the aged group, the long-lived group had more naive CD4+ T cells, fewer expanded clones and increased TCR diversity, a pattern suggesting age selection. Since profiling was done on bulk unsorted PBMCs, naive and antigen-experienced compartments could not be conclusively compared. As age increased, observed TCR beta diversity per million T cells dropped in a roughly linear way, and a significant reduction was already evident by age roughly 36. Total diversity estimates from one million sequenced T cells were considered lower bounds and underestimates. There was a strong correlation between observed TCR beta diversity and the percentage of naive T cells measured by flow cytometry.

The specimen was blood. The V and J segments used are TRBV20-1 and TRBJ1-1; TRBD1 is perhaps the D gene, given 6 matching bases. The sequence came from a man aged 18-30 years in good health. In nucleotide form, the sequence is TGCAGTGAGACAGGCGCCAACACTGAAGCTTTCTTT. Translated, it reads CSETGANTEAFF.